Listed here are 5 T cell receptor beta chains from one sample, sequenced in a study of shared clonotypes between healthy human individuals. Method: immunoSEQ multiplex PCR; TCRdb's copy keeps in-frame clones and lacks some. The sample holds around 500,000 clones, 79% seen once. Specimen: PBMCs. The receptors come from a woman between 35 and 50 years old in good health. Some clones in this sample may be carry-over from other donors' samples.

This chain joins TRBV28 and TRBJ1-2; D gene unclear. This CDR3 comprises 13 residues. The V end lost 3 bases, the J end lost 8 bases, and 13 bases lay between the germline ends. CDR1 MDHEN and CDR2 SYDVKM come from the germline V gene. The CDR3 is CASSLAWGRGYTF. Here the CDR3 DNA reads TGTGCCAGCAGTTTGGCGTGGGGTCGGGGCTACACCTTC.

The chain links TRBV7-3 to TRBJ2-1; 8 bases are a match to TRBD1. This CDR3 has 14 residues. Losses at the gene ends were 3 bases for V and 6 bases for J; bases not matched to a gene: 4. Germline CDR1 is SGHTA and CDR2 is FQGTGA. The CDR3 here is CASSFLQGGNEQFF. The CDR3 DNA follows: TGTGCCAGCAGCTTCTTACAGGGGGGCAATGAGCAGTTCTTC.

The chain combines TRBV13 with TRBJ2-3, with 9 bases identical to TRBD2. This CDR3 has 17 amino acids. Losses at the gene ends were 6 bases for V and 3 bases for J; bases not matched to a gene: 13. Germline lookup yields CDR1 PRHDT and CDR2 FYEKMQ (reference sequence). The CDR3 DNA follows: TGTGCCAGCAGACTACCGGGGCTGACTAGCGGAACAGATACGCAGTATTTT. It is translated as CASRLPGLTSGTDTQYF.

The genes are TRBV19 and TRBJ1-4; 7 bases map to TRBD1. This CDR3 is built from 14 residues. With 3 bases clipped from V and 4 bases from J, the junction kept 2 bases outside the gene matches. Germline V gene data show CDR1 as LNHDA and CDR2 as SQIVND (reference sequence). This chain's CDR3 is CASSMTGINEKLFF. CDR3 coding DNA: TGTGCCAGTAGTATGACAGGGATTAATGAAAAACTGTTTTTT. The variable domain in full, with the rest retrieved from reference TRBV19 and TRBJ1-4, is DGGITQSPKYLFRKEGQNVTLSCEQNLNHDAMYWYRQDPGQGLRLIYYSQIVNDFQKGDIAEGYSVSREKKESFPLTVTSAQKNPTAFYLCASSMTGINEKLFFGSGTQLSVL.

This clone was recorded once. With a much larger clone just one base away, this may be a read error. The sample carries other DNA sequences with the same CDR3. The rearrangement uses TRBV2 and TRBJ2-1; D unresolved. This CDR3 comprises 11 residues. Germline V CDR1 and CDR2: SNHLY, FYNNEI. The V end lost 8 bases, the J end lost 0 bases, and 2 bases lay between the germline ends. Written as DNA, the CDR3 is TGTGCCAGCGGCTCCTACAATGAGCAGTTCTTC. Translated, it gives CASGSYNEQFF.